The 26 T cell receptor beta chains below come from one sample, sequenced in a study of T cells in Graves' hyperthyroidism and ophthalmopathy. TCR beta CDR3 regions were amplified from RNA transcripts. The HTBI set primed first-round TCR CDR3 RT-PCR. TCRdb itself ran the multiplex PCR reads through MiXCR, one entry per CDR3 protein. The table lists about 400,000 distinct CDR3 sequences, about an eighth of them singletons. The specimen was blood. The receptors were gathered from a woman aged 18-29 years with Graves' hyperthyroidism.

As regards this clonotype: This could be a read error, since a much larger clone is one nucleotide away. The CDR3 protein is CASSAGWTYEQYF. The DNA for the CDR3 is TGCGCCAGCAGTGCCGGTTGGACATACGAGCAGTACTTC. The rearrangement links TRBV10-2 to TRBJ2-7; possible D gene TRBD1, 5 bases. This CDR3 contains 13 residues. From germline, CDR1 is WSHSY and CDR2 SAAADI. The germline V and J ends were trimmed by 4 bases and 4 bases, with 11 bases remaining between them.

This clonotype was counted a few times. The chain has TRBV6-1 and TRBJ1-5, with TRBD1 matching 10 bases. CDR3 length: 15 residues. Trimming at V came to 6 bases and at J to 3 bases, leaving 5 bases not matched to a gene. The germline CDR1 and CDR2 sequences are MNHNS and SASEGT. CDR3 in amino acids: CASSGTGAYNQPQHF. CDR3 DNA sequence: TGTGCCAGCAGCGGGACAGGGGCCTACAATCAGCCCCAGCATTTT.

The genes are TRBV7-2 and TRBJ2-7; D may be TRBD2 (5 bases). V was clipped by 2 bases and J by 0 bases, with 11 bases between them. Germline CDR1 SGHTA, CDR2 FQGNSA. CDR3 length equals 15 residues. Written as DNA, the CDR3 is TGTGCCAGCAGCTTACACGGCGACTACTCCTACGAGCAGTACTTC. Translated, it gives CASSLHGDYSYEQYF.

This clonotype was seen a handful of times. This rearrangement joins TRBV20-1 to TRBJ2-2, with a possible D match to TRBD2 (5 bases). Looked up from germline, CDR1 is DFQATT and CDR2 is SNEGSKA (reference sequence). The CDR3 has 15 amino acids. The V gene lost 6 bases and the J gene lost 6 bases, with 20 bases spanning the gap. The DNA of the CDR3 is TGCAGTGCGTGGACCCCCTCAGCGGTTCCCGGGGAGCTGTTTTTT. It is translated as CSAWTPSAVPGELFF.

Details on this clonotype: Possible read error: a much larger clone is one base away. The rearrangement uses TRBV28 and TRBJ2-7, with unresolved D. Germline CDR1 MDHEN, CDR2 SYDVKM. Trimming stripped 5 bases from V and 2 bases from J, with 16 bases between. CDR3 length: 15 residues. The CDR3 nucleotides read TGTGCCAGCAGTGGCTCAAGAGTAAAGGCCTACGAGCAGTACTTC. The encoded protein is CASSGSRVKAYEQYF.

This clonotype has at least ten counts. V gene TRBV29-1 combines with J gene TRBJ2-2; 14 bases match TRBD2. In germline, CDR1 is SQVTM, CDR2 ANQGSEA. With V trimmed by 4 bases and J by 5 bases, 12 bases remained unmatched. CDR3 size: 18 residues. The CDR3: CSVVATGLAGEGTGELFF. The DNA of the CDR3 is TGCAGCGTTGTCGCCACGGGACTAGCGGGAGAAGGGACCGGGGAGCTGTTTTTT.

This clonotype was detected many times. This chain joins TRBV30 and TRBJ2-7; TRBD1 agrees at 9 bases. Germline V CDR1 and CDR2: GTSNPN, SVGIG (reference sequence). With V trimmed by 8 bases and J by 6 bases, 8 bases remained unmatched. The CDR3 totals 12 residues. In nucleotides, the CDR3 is TGTGCCCGAGCGGGACAGGGCACCGAGCAGTACTTC. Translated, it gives CARAGQGTEQYF.

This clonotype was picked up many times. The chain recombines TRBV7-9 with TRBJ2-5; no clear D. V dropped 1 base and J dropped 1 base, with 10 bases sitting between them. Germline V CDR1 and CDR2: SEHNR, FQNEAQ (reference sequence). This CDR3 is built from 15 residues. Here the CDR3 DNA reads TGTGCCAGCAGCTTAGGTTCCCACACCCAAGAGACCCAGTACTTC. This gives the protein CASSLGSHTQETQYF. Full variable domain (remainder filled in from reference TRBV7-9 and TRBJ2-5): DTGVSQNPRHKITKRGQNVTFRCDPISEHNRLYWYRQTLGQGPEFLTYFQNEAQLEKSRLLSDRFSAERPKGSFSTLEIQRTEQGDSAMYLCASSLGSHTQETQYFGPGTRLLVL.

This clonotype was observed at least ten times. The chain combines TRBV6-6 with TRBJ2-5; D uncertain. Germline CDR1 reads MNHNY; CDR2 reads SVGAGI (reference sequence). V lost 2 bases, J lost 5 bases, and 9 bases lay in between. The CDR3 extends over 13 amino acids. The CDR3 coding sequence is TGTGCCAGCAGTTACGGGGTGTTGGAGACCCAGTACTTC. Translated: CASSYGVLETQYF.

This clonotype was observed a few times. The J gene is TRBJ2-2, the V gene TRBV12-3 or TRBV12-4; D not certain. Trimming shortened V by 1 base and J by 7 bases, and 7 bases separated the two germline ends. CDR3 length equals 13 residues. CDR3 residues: CASSLVPDGELFF. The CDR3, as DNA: TGTGCCAGCAGTTTAGTCCCTGACGGGGAGCTGTTTTTT.

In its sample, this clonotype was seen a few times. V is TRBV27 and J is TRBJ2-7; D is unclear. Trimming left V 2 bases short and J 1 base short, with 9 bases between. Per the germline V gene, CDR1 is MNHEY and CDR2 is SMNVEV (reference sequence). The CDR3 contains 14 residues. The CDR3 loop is CASSLGQQSYEQYF. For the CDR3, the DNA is TGTGCCAGCAGTTTAGGGCAGCAGTCCTACGAGCAGTACTTC.

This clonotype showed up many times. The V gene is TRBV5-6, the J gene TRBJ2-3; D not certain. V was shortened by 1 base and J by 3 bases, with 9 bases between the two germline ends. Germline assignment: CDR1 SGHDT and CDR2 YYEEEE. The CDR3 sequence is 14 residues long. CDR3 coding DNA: TGTGCCAGCAGCTTGAAAGCGAAGACAGATACGCAGTATTTT. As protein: CASSLKAKTDTQYF. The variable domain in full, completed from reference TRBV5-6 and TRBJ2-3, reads DAGVTQSPTHLIKTRGQQVTLRCSPKSGHDTVSWYQQALGQGPQFIFQYYEEEERQRGNFPDRFSGHQFPNYSSELNVNALLLGDSALYLCASSLKAKTDTQYFGPGTRLTVL.

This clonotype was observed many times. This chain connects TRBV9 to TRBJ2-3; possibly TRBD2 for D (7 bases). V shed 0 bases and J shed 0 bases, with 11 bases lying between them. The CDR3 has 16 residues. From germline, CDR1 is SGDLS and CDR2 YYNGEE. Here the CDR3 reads CASSVEGGPSTDTQYF. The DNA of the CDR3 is TGTGCCAGCAGCGTAGAGGGGGGGCCTAGCACAGATACGCAGTATTTT.

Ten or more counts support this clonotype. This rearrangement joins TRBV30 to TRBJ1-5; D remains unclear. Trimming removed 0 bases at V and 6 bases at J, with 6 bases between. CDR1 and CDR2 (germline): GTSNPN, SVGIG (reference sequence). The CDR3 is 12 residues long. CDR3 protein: CAWSVGSQPQHF. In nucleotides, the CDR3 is TGTGCCTGGAGTGTGGGATCTCAGCCCCAGCATTTT.

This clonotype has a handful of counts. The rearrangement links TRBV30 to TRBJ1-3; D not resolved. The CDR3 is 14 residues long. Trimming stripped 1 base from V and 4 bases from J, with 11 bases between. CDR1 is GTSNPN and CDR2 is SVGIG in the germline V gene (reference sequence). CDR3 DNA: TGTGCCTGGAGTGCAAAGGGTGCAGGAAACACCATATATTTT. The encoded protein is CAWSAKGAGNTIYF.

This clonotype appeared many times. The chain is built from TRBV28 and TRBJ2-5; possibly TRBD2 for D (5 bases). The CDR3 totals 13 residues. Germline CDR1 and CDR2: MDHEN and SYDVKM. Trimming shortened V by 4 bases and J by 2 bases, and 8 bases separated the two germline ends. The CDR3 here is CASSSGNQETQYF. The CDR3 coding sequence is TGTGCCAGCAGTTCGGGGAATCAAGAGACCCAGTACTTC.

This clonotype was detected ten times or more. The CDR3 nucleotides are TGCAGTGCTAGCCTGGGACAGGGGAGCACAGATACGCAGTATTTT. Protein sequence: CSASLGQGSTDTQYF. The chain recombines TRBV20-1 with TRBJ2-3, with TRBD1 matching over 10 bases. CDR1 and CDR2 (germline): DFQATT, SNEGSKA (reference sequence). The CDR3 runs 15 residues. J was trimmed by 0 bases and V by 3 bases; bases with no gene match: 3.

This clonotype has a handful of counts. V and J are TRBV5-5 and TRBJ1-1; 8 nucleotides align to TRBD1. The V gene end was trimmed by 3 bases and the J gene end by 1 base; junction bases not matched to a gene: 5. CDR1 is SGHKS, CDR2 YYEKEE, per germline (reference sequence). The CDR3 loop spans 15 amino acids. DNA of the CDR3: TGTGCCAGCAGCTCCTCGACAGGGGCGAACACTGAAGCTTTCTTT. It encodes CASSSSTGANTEAFF.

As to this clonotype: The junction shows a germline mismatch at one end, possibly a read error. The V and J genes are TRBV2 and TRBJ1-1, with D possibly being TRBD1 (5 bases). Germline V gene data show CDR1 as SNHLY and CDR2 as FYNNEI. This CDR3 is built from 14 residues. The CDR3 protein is CASSGDGQGTKAFF. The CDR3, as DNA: TGTGCCAGCAGTGGGGACGGACAAGGCACTAAAGCTTTCTTT.

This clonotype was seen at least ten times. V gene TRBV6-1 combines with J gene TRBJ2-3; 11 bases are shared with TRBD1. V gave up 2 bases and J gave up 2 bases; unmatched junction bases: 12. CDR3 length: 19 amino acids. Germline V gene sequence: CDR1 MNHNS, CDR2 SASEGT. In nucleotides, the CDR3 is TGTGCCAGCAGTGAATATCCCCCCGGGACAGGGGGACCCACAGATACGCAGTATTTT. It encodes CASSEYPPGTGGPTDTQYF.

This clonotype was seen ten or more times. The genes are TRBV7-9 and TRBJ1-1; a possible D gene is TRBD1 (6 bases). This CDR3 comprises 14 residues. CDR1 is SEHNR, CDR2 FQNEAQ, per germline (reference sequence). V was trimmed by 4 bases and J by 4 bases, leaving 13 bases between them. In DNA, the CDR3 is TGTGCCAGCAGCTCACCGGGCAGGGGCACTGAAGCTTTCTTT. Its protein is CASSSPGRGTEAFF.

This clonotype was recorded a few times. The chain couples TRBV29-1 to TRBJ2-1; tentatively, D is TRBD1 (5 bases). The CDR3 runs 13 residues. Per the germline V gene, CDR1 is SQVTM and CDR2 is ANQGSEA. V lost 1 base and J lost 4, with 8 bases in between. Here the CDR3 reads CSVEGRAYNEQFF. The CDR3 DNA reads TGCAGCGTTGAAGGCAGGGCATACAATGAGCAGTTCTTC.

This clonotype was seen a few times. In DNA form, the CDR3 reads TGTGCCAGCAGCGTGGATCTCCTAGCGGGAGGGGCCGGGGAGCTGTTTTTT. Amino acids: CASSVDLLAGGAGELFF. V gene TRBV9 combines with J gene TRBJ2-2; 12 bases are a match to TRBD2. Germline V CDR1 and CDR2: SGDLS, YYNGEE. The CDR3 covers 17 residues. The J segment lost 6 bases and the V segment lost 2 bases, leaving 8 bases of the junction unmatched.

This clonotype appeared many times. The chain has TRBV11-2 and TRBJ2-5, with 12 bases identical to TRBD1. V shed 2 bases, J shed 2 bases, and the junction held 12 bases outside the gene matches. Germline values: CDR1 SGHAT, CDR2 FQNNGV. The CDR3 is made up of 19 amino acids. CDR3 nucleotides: TGTGCCAGCAGCTTAAGGCGGTTGGGGACAGGGGGCTTTCAAGAGACCCAGTACTTC. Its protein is CASSLRRLGTGGFQETQYF.

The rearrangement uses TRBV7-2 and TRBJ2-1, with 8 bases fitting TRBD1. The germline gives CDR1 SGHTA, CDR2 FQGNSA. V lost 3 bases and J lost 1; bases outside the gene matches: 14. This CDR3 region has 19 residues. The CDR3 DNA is TGTGCCAGCAGCTTTTTTTTTGCGGCAGGGGGCGCGTCCTACAATGAGCAGTTCTTC. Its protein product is CASSFFFAAGGASYNEQFF.

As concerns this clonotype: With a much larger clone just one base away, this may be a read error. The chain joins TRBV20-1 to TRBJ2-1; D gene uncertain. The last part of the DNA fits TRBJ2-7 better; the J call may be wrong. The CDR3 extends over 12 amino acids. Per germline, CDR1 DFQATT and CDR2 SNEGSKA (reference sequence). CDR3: CSAKESYNEQYF. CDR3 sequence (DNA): TGCAGTGCTAAAGAGTCCTACAATGAGCAGTACTTC.